This TCR beta chain is from a study of T cell repertoires in cytomegalovirus infection. Study at large: Public TCR beta signatures marked donors with CMV infection and the matching HLA.

The CDR3 has 15 residues. The V end lost 0 bases, the J end lost 0 bases, and 7 bases lay between the germline ends. Per the germline V gene, CDR1 is SGHNT and CDR2 is YENEEA. Notes on this clonotype: Its antigen is not identified.

Each CDR3 protein gets one entry after TCRdb re-called the reads with MiXCR. Seen here are around 550,000 distinct CDR3 sequences, about a quarter observed once, and the top ten hold under 15%. Study observations and caveats: HLA-C-restricted CMV-specific TCR beta clonotypes were dominant in the ex vivo response.

The source is a human donor in good health (CMV status not recorded). Some clones in this sample may be carry-over from other donors' samples. Sequenced material: PBMCs. J is TRBJ2-3 and V is TRBV11-3; no reliable D call. The CDR3 spells CASSLDGESTDTQYF. The CDR3 DNA sequence: TGTGCCAGCAGCTTAGATGGAGAAAGCACAGATACGCAGTATTTT.